One sample yielded the 26 T cell receptor beta chains listed below, sequenced in a study of neurological immune-mediated disorders (dated by TCRdb to 2018 to 2020). Library generation was performed with 5' RACE. Sequencing instrument: Illumina HiSeq 2500. Clones were called with MiXCR by TCRdb after fastp trimmed the public reads at Q25, and only in-frame beta chains were retained. Rows are combined by CDR3 protein, so each entry shows the most common genes and DNA. This sample has 45,000 or so distinct CDR3 sequences in its table, and about 6% of those were observed once. Of the sample, about 0.6% falls within the top ten clones. The sequenced sample consisted of CD4+ T cells from blood. Receptors were obtained from a woman in her forties in good health.

This clonotype was found many times. The gene calls are TRBV6-5 and TRBJ2-2; TRBD2 might be the D (5 bases). Trimming took 2 bases from V and 1 from J, leaving 14 bases between them. The germline V gene has CDR1 MNHEY and CDR2 SVGAGI. The CDR3 covers 17 residues. In nucleotides, the CDR3 is TGTGCCAGCAGTTACCCCTGGAGAGGGAGGAACACCGGGGAGCTGTTTTTT. Amino acid sequence: CASSYPWRGRNTGELFF.

This clonotype has a count of ten or more. The genes are TRBV29-1 and TRBJ1-1, with D unclear. Germline assignment: CDR1 SQVTM and CDR2 ANQGSEA. V was clipped by 5 bases and J by 1 base, with 8 bases between them. CDR3 length: 12 amino acids. This CDR3 is CSVSQTNTEAFF. The DNA of the CDR3 is TGCAGCGTTTCACAGACGAACACTGAAGCTTTCTTT.

This clonotype appeared many times. This chain joins TRBV4-1 and TRBJ2-1; no reliable D call. The germline V and J ends were trimmed by 0 bases and 0 bases, with 18 bases remaining between them. The CDR3 is 19 amino acids. Looked up from germline, CDR1 is MGHRA and CDR2 is YSYEKL. CDR3 sequence: CASSQDRAGYFSSYNEQFF. DNA for the CDR3: TGCGCCAGCAGCCAAGATAGGGCTGGCTACTTCAGCTCCTACAATGAGCAGTTCTTC.

This clonotype was observed at least ten times. The chain couples TRBV28 to TRBJ1-2, with D possibly being TRBD1 (6 bases). CDR3 length: 16 amino acids. Germline V gene sequence: CDR1 MDHEN, CDR2 SYDVKM. Trimming removed 2 bases at V and 0 bases at J, with 13 bases between. In DNA form, the CDR3 reads TGTGCCAGCAGTTTACTGAACGGGGGCCCTAACTATGGCTACACCTTC. Amino acid sequence: CASSLLNGGPNYGYTF.

This clonotype was detected many times. This rearrangement joins TRBV7-9 to TRBJ1-4; no clear D. CDR3 length equals 15 residues. V was clipped by 0 bases and J by 8 bases, with 13 bases between them. Germline CDR1 reads SEHNR; CDR2 reads FQNEAQ (reference sequence). The CDR3, as DNA: TGTGCCAGCAGCTTAGCTCTGGAGGGTAGGGAAAAACTGTTTTTT. Amino acids: CASSLALEGREKLFF.

Ten or more counts support this clonotype. The chain couples TRBV5-1 to TRBJ2-7, with D perhaps given as TRBD1 or TRBD2 (8 bases each). This CDR3 has 18 residues. Per the germline V gene, CDR1 is SGHRS and CDR2 is YFSETQ. V was pared by 3 bases and J by 0 bases, with 22 bases between. The CDR3 nucleotides read TGCGCCAGCAGCTCAAGGACAGGGAGTAGCGGGATCTCCTACGAGCAGTACTTC. It is translated as CASSSRTGSSGISYEQYF.

This clonotype was counted at least ten times. V and J are TRBV28 and TRBJ2-7, with 15 bases matching TRBD2. The germline V gene has CDR1 MDHEN and CDR2 SYDVKM. This CDR3 is 17 amino acids long. Unmatched junction bases numbered 11, after V lost 6 bases and J lost 5 bases. The CDR3 DNA is TGTGCCAGCAGGCCAACGGGACTAGCGGGAGGATCCCACGAGCAGTACTTC. Protein: CASRPTGLAGGSHEQYF.

This clonotype has ten or more counts. This rearrangement joins TRBV5-1 to TRBJ2-7, with TRBD2 identical over 7 bases. CDR1 SGHRS and CDR2 YFSETQ come from the germline V gene. Germline trimming cut 0 bases from V and 2 bases from J; bases unmatched to any gene: 5. The CDR3 runs 15 residues. CDR3 sequence reads: CASSLDPTSTYEQYF. The CDR3, as DNA: TGCGCCAGCAGCTTGGATCCGACTAGCACCTACGAGCAGTACTTC. Combining the CDR3 with reference TRBV5-1 and TRBJ2-7 gives the whole variable domain KAGVTQTPRYLIKTRGQQVTLSCSPISGHRSVSWYQQTPGQGLQFLFEYFSETQRNKGNFPGRFSGRQFSNSRSEMNVSTLELGDSALYLCASSLDPTSTYEQYFGPGTRLTVT.

This clonotype was found many times. The chain has TRBV20-1 and TRBJ2-4; D tentatively reads TRBD1 or TRBD2 (5 bases each). Germline assignment: CDR1 DFQATT and CDR2 SNEGSKA (reference sequence). Trimming took off 6 bases at V and 0 bases at J, with 15 bases between the two ends. The CDR3 extends over 15 amino acids. The CDR3 DNA sequence: TGCAGTGCCCAACGGGGCGATCTAGCCAAAAACATTCAGTACTTC. It translates to CSAQRGDLAKNIQYF.

This clonotype was observed many times. This chain links TRBV28 with TRBJ1-5; D not certain. The V end was cut by 1 base, the J end by 6 bases, with 10 bases between. Germline V gives CDR1 MDHEN, CDR2 SYDVKM. The CDR3 contains 14 residues. CDR3 DNA: TGTGCCAGCAGTTTATCAGCGATAGGTCAGCCCCAGCATTTT. Translated: CASSLSAIGQPQHF.

This clonotype was counted at least ten times. The chain has TRBV12-3 or TRBV12-4 and TRBJ2-5; D is unresolved. The CDR3 covers 12 residues. V was cut by 6 bases and J by 5 bases, with 10 bases left in between. CDR3 protein: CASRIRVETQYF. The CDR3 DNA reads TGTGCCAGCAGGATCCGGGTGGAGACCCAGTACTTC.

This clonotype appeared many times. This chain uses TRBV14 with TRBJ2-1; the D gene is possibly TRBD1 (5 bases). V dropped 0 bases and J dropped 8 bases, with 14 bases sitting between them. Germline V CDR1 and CDR2: SGHDN, FVKESK. CDR3 length: 15 amino acids. CDR3 nucleotides: TGTGCCAGCAGCCAAGAACAGGCCCCTGAGTATGAGCAGTTCTTC. Translation: CASSQEQAPEYEQFF.

The table lists this clonotype with many counts. The rearrangement joins TRBV15 to TRBJ1-2; D not resolved. This CDR3 has 15 residues. Trimming took off 0 bases at V and 0 bases at J, with 8 bases between the two ends. Germline V gene lookup returns CDR1 LNHNV and CDR2 YYDKDF (reference sequence). The CDR3 loop is CATSRDRQANYGYTF. In DNA form, the CDR3 reads TGTGCCACCAGCAGAGATAGGCAAGCTAACTATGGCTACACCTTC.

This clonotype was seen ten or more times. This chain uses TRBV29-1 with TRBJ1-1; D is perhaps TRBD1 (5 bases). V lost 7 bases and J 0 bases, leaving 15 bases between the germline ends. Germline V lookup: CDR1 SQVTM, CDR2 ANQGSEA. This CDR3 comprises 14 residues. CDR3 loop: CSGSLGGMNTEAFF. The CDR3 DNA follows: TGCAGCGGAAGCTTGGGGGGTATGAACACTGAAGCTTTCTTT.

This clonotype was seen repeatedly, ten times or more. V is TRBV20-1 and J is TRBJ2-5; D is unclear. V lost 3 bases to trimming and J lost 5 bases, with 13 bases between them. There are 13 residues in the CDR3. The germline gives CDR1 DFQATT, CDR2 SNEGSKA (reference sequence). CDR3 coding DNA: TGCAGTGCTAGTGTCCTTGGCGGCGAGACCCAGTACTTC. Its protein is CSASVLGGETQYF.

This clonotype was recorded at least ten times. The chain joins TRBV15 to TRBJ2-6, with 7 bases aligning to TRBD1. Germline trimming cut 3 bases from V and 4 bases from J; bases unmatched to any gene: 3. This CDR3 is 15 amino acids long. CDR1 and CDR2 (germline): LNHNV, YYDKDF (reference sequence). As DNA, the CDR3 is TGTGCCACCAGCAGTACAGGGGCCGGGGCCAACGTCCTGACTTTC. Its translation is CATSSTGAGANVLTF.

This clonotype showed up many times. V and J are TRBV7-3 and TRBJ2-7, with D unresolved. The V end lost 4 bases, the J end lost 5 bases, and 12 bases lay between the germline ends. This CDR3 has 13 residues. Germline V gene data show CDR1 as SGHTA and CDR2 as FQGTGA. The CDR3 reads CASSYSRADEQYF. Here the CDR3 DNA reads TGTGCCAGCAGCTATAGTCGGGCAGACGAGCAGTACTTC.

This clonotype was counted at least ten times. The chain employs TRBV7-2 and TRBJ2-3; TRBD2 might be the D (5 bases). The CDR3 is 13 residues long. Germline-derived CDR1 and CDR2 are SGHTA and FQGNSA. V dropped 4 bases and J dropped 10 bases, with 15 bases sitting between them. CDR3 sequence: CASSSNLAIAQYF. DNA for the CDR3: TGTGCCAGCAGCTCTAACTTAGCGATCGCGCAGTATTTT.

In this sample, this clonotype turned up many times. The chain uses TRBV7-2 and TRBJ2-5; either TRBD1 or TRBD2 may supply D (6 bases each). The CDR3 has 16 residues. CDR1 SGHTA and CDR2 FQGNSA come from the germline V gene. Trimming removed 1 base at V and 4 bases at J, with 16 bases between. The CDR3 reads CASSLGGRGQIETQYF. DNA of the CDR3: TGTGCCAGCAGCTTAGGGGGGCGGGGACAAATAGAGACCCAGTACTTC.

The V and J genes are TRBV28 and TRBJ1-2; tentative D call: TRBD1 (6 bases). CDR1 MDHEN and CDR2 SYDVKM come from the germline V gene. The CDR3 length is 13 residues. The germline V and J ends were trimmed by 7 bases and 4 bases, with 13 bases remaining between them. The CDR3: CASTGGLGYGYTF. CDR3 bases: TGTGCCAGCACGGGGGGGCTGGGCTATGGCTACACCTTC.

This clonotype appeared many times. The chain uses TRBV7-2 and TRBJ1-2; no clear D. The CDR3 spans 11 residues. Germline CDR1 SGHTA, CDR2 FQGNSA. Trimming shortened V by 3 bases and J by 10 bases, and 9 bases separated the two germline ends. CDR3 protein: CASSFTGDYTF. The CDR3 coding sequence is TGTGCCAGCAGCTTTACGGGAGACTACACCTTC.

The table lists this clonotype with many counts. The chain recombines TRBV27 with TRBJ2-3, with 11 bases aligning to TRBD2. The CDR3 consists of 15 residues. J gave up 1 base and V 6 bases, and 3 bases lay outside the gene matches. Per germline, CDR1 MNHEY and CDR2 SMNVEV (reference sequence). CDR3 amino acids: CASRTSGMGTDTQYF. CDR3 coding DNA: TGTGCCAGCAGGACTAGCGGGATGGGCACAGATACGCAGTATTTT.

In its sample, this clonotype was seen many times. The chain combines TRBV20-1 with TRBJ2-7; 11 nucleotides agree with TRBD2. Trimming cost V 5 bases and J 5 bases; bases outside gene matches: 14. CDR3 size: 16 residues. Germline V gives CDR1 DFQATT, CDR2 SNEGSKA (reference sequence). This CDR3 reads CSAYEITSGSTHEQYF. The CDR3, as DNA: TGCAGTGCTTACGAAATAACTAGCGGGAGCACCCACGAGCAGTACTTC.

Ten or more counts support this clonotype. The chain uses TRBV20-1 and TRBJ2-7, with TRBD2 as a possible D gene (7 bases). The V gene's germline CDR1 is DFQATT and CDR2 SNEGSKA (reference sequence). The V end lost 6 bases, the J end lost 3 bases, and 15 bases lay between the germline ends. The CDR3 extends over 13 amino acids. CDR3 in amino acids: CSALGGGNYEQYF. The CDR3 DNA reads TGCAGTGCCCTGGGGGGGGGCAACTACGAGCAGTACTTC.

Ten or more counts support this clonotype. This chain uses TRBV29-1 with TRBJ2-5, with no clear D. V was pared by 1 base and J by 5 bases, with 5 bases between. Germline loops: CDR1 SQVTM, CDR2 ANQGSEA. The CDR3 loop spans 11 amino acids. The CDR3 spells CSVEVGETQYF. CDR3 nucleotide sequence: TGCAGCGTTGAAGTCGGTGAGACCCAGTACTTC.

This clonotype has ten or more counts. V gene TRBV7-6 combines with J gene TRBJ1-1; TRBD1 might be the D (5 bases). The ends were cut back, 5 bases at V and 2 bases at J, with 12 bases in the middle. Germline V gene data show CDR1 as SGHVS and CDR2 as FNYEAQ. The CDR3 extends over 14 amino acids. In DNA, the CDR3 is TGTGCCAGCAGCCCCCGGACACTTAACACTGAAGCTTTCTTT. Its protein product is CASSPRTLNTEAFF.